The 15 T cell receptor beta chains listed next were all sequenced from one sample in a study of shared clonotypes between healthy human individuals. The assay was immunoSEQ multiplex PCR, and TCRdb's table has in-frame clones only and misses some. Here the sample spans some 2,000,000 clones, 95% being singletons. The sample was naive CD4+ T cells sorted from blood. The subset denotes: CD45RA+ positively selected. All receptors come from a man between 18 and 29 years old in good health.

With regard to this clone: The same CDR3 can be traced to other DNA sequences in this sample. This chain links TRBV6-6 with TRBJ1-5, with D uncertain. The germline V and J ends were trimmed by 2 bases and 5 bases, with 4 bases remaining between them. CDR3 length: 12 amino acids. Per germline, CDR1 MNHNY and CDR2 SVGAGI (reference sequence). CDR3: CASSYGDQPQHF. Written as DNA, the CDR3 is TGTGCCAGCAGTTACGGGGATCAGCCCCAGCATTTT.

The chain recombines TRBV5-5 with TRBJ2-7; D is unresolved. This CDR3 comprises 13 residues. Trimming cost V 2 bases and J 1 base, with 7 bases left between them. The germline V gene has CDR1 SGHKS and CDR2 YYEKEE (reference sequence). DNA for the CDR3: TGTGCCAGCAGCTTTTGGGTTTCCTACGAGCAGTACTTC. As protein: CASSFWVSYEQYF. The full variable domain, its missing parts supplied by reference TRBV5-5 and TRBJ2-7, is DAGVTQSPTHLIKTRGQQVTLRCSPISGHKSVSWYQQVLGQGPQFIFQYYEKEERGRGNFPDRFSARQFPNYSSELNVNALLLGDSALYLCASSFWVSYEQYFGPGTRLTVT.

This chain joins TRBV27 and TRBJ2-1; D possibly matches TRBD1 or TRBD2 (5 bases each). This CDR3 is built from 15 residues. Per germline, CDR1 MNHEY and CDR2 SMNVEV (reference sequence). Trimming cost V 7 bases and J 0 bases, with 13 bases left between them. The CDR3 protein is CASKAGASSYNEQFF. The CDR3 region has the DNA TGTGCCAGCAAGGCCGGGGCCTCCTCCTACAATGAGCAGTTCTTC.

The CDR3 sequence is CASSLADRGANYGYTF. CDR3 coding DNA: TGTGCCAGCAGTTTAGCGGACAGGGGTGCGAACTATGGCTACACCTTC. This rearrangement joins TRBV28 to TRBJ1-2; 9 bases map to TRBD1. The CDR3 covers 16 residues. Germline V lookup: CDR1 MDHEN, CDR2 SYDVKM. Germline trimming cut 2 bases from V and 2 bases from J; bases unmatched to any gene: 6.

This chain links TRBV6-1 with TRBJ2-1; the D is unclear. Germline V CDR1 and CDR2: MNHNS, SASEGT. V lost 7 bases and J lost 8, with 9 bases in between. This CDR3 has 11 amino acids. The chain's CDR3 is CASTVRDEQFF. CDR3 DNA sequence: TGTGCCAGCACGGTACGCGATGAGCAGTTCTTC.

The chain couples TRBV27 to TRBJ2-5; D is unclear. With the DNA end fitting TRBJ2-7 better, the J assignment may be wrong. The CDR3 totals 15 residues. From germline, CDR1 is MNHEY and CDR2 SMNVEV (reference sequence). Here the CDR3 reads CASSSDVERLYEQYF. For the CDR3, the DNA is TGTGCCAGCAGCTCGGACGTCGAAAGGCTCTACGAGCAGTACTTC.

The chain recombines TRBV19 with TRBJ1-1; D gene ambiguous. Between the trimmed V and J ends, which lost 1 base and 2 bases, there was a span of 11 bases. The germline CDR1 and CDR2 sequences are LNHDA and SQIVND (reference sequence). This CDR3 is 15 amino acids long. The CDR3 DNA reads TGTGCCAGTAGTATAGTCTCGGGGTTTAACACTGAAGCTTTCTTT. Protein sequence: CASSIVSGFNTEAFF.

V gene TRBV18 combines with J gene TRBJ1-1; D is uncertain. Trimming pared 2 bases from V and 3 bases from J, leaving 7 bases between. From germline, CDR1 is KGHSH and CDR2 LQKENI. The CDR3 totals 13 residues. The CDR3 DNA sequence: TGTGCCAGCTCACCAAAGCAGCACACTGAAGCTTTCTTT. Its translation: CASSPKQHTEAFF.

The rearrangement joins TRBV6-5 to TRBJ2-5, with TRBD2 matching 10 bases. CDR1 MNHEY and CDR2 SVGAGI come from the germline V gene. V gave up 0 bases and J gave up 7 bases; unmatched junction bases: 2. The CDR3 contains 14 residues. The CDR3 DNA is TGTGCCAGCAGTTACTCCGGGACTAGCGTGACCCAGTACTTC. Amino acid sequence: CASSYSGTSVTQYF.

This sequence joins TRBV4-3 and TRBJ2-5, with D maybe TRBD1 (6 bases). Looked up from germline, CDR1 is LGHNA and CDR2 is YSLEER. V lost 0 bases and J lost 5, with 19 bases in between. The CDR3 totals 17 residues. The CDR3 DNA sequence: TGCGCCAGCAGCCAAGATCTAGTCAGGGGCTGTAGGGAGACCCAGTACTTC. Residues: CASSQDLVRGCRETQYF.

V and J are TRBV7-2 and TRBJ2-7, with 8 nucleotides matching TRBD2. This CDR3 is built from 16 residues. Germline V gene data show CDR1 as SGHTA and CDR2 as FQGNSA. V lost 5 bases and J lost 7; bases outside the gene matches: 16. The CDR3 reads CASSSTGTRIEGEQYF. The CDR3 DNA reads TGTGCCAGCAGCAGTACCGGGACTAGGATCGAGGGGGAGCAGTACTTC. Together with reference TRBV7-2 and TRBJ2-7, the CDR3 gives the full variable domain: GAGVSQSPSNKVTEKGKDVELRCDPISGHTALYWYRQSLGQGLEFLIYFQGNSAPDKSGLPSDRFSAERTGGSVSTLTIQRTQQEDSAVYLCASSSTGTRIEGEQYFGPGTRLTVT.

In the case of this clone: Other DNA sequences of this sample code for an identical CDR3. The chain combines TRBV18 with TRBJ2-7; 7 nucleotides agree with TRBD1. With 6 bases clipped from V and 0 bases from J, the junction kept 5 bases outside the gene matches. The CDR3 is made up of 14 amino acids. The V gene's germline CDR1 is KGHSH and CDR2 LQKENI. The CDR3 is CASSPDRSSYEQYF. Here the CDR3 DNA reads TGTGCCAGCTCCCCGGACAGGAGCTCCTACGAGCAGTACTTC. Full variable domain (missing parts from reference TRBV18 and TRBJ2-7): NAGVMQNPRHLVRRRGQEARLRCSPMKGHSHVYWYRQLPEEGLKFMVYLQKENIIDESGMPKERFSAEFPKEGPSILRIQQVVRGDSAAYFCASSPDRSSYEQYFGPGTRLTVT.

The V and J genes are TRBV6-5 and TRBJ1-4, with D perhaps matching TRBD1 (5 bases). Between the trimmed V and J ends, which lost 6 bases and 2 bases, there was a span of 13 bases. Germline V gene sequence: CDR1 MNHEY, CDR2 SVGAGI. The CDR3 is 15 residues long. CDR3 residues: CASRGVKGTNEKLFF. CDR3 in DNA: TGTGCCAGCAGGGGGGTAAAGGGGACTAATGAAAAACTGTTTTTT.

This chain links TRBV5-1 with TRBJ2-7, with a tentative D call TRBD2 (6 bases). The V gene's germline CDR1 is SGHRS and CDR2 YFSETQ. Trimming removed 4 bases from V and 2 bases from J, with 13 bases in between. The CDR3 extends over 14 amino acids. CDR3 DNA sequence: TGCGCCAGCAGCCGCGGGACTGAGGCCTACGAGCAGTACTTC. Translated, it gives CASSRGTEAYEQYF.

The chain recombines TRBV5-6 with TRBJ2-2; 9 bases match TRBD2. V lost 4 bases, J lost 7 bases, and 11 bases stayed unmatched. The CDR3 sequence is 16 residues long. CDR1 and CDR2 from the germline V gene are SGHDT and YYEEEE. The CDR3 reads CASSHGGGRAGGELFF. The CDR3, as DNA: TGTGCCAGCAGCCATGGCGGCGGGAGGGCAGGCGGGGAGCTGTTTTTT.